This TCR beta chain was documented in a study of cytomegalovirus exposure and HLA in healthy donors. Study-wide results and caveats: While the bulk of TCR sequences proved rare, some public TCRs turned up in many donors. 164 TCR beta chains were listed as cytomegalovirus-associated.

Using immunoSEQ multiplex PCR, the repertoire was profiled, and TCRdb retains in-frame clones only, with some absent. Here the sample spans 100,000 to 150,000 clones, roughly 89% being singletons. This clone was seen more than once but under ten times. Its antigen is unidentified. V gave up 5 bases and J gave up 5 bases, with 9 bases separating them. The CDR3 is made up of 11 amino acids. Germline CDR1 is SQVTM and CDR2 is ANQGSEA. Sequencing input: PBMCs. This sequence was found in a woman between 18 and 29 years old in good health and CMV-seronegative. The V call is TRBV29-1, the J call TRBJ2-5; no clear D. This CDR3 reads CSVSYSETQYF. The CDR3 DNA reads TGCAGCGTTTCCTACTCCGAGACCCAGTACTTC.